The source of this T cell receptor (beta chain) is a study of T cells in Graves' hyperthyroidism and ophthalmopathy. The overall study: Specimen type is peripheral blood, collected at initial diagnosis prior to any treatment.

The V gene end was trimmed by 8 bases and the J gene end by 7 bases; junction bases not matched to a gene: 13. CDR3 length: 15 amino acids. Amplification of TCR beta CDR3 regions used RNA as the template. The HTBI primer set was used in a first-round RT-PCR of the TCR CDR3. Using its own MiXCR run on the multiplex PCR reads, TCRdb lists one record per CDR3 protein. The sample lists some 800,000 distinct CDR3 sequences; 38% were seen once. Graves' hyperthyroidism without ophthalmopathy progression within 18 months was termed stable. Hyperthyroidism, newly diagnosed and lasting under 2 months, affected patients aged 18 to 65. Isolation of PBMCs was performed on about 10 ml fresh peripheral blood.

This clonotype originated in a man younger than 35 with Graves' hyperthyroidism. This chain uses TRBV12-3 or TRBV12-4 with TRBJ1-5; 8 bases map to TRBD1. The sample comprised blood. For the CDR3, the DNA is TGTGCCAGCGGACAAACCCGACAGGGGAACCAGCCCCAGCATTTT. Protein product: CASGQTRQGNQPQHF.